The 17 T cell receptor beta chains below all came from one sample that was sequenced in a study of blood T cell repertoires in COVID-19. TCRdb's copy holds only in-frame clones and misses some; the assay was immunoSEQ multiplex PCR. This table holds around 150,000 clones, around 90% found once. The sequenced sample consisted of peripheral blood. The source is a woman aged 55-75 years with active or convalescent COVID-19.

The chain's CDR3 is CASSIQGISNTEAFF. CDR3 bases: TGTGCCAGTAGTATCCAGGGGATCAGCAACACTGAAGCTTTCTTT. This sequence joins TRBV19 and TRBJ1-1; D is perhaps TRBD1 (6 bases). In germline, CDR1 is LNHDA, CDR2 SQIVND (reference sequence). The V gene lost 3 bases and the J gene lost 2 bases, with 13 bases spanning the gap. The length of the CDR3 is 15 residues.

The V and J genes are TRBV7-2 and TRBJ2-7; perhaps TRBD2 as D (6 bases). This CDR3 is built from 13 residues. The V end was cut by 5 bases, the J end by 5 bases, with 13 bases between. Germline-derived CDR1 and CDR2 are SGHTA and FQGNSA. The CDR3 DNA reads as TGTGCCAGCAGCAGAGGAGGGGTCAACGAGCAGTACTTC. It is translated as CASSRGGVNEQYF.

The V and J genes are TRBV19 and TRBJ1-4; weak D call: TRBD1 (6 bases). The CDR3 is 13 amino acids. Germline assignment: CDR1 LNHDA and CDR2 SQIVND (reference sequence). V lost 10 bases, J lost 5 bases, and 14 bases lay in between. For the CDR3, the DNA is TGTGCCACCATGGACAGAAACAATGAAAAACTGTTTTTT. Translating gives CATMDRNNEKLFF. Complete variable domain (other parts from reference TRBV19 and TRBJ1-4): DGGITQSPKYLFRKEGQNVTLSCEQNLNHDAMYWYRQDPGQGLRLIYYSQIVNDFQKGDIAEGYSVSREKKESFPLTVTSAQKNPTAFYLCATMDRNNEKLFFGSGTQLSVL.

This chain links TRBV27 with TRBJ1-2; D unresolved. The CDR3 length is 13 residues. V lost 5 bases, J lost 2 bases, and 9 bases lay in between. In germline, CDR1 is MNHEY, CDR2 SMNVEV (reference sequence). The chain's CDR3 is CASSTGGNYGYTF. DNA for the CDR3: TGTGCCAGCAGTACGGGTGGCAACTATGGCTACACCTTC.

This chain connects TRBV6-5 to TRBJ2-7; 8 bases fit TRBD1. The CDR3 is 14 amino acids. From germline, CDR1 is MNHEY and CDR2 SVGAGI. V gave up 4 bases and J gave up 3 bases; unmatched junction bases: 5. CDR3 sequence: CASSWGDRYYEQYF. CDR3 nucleotides: TGTGCCAGCAGTTGGGGGGACAGGTACTACGAGCAGTACTTC.

Here the CDR3 reads CASTPGAAKNIQYF. CDR3 sequence (DNA): TGTGCCAGCACCCCAGGGGCAGCCAAAAACATTCAGTACTTC. The rearrangement links TRBV5-5 to TRBJ2-4, with D possibly matching TRBD1 (6 bases). The germline V gene has CDR1 SGHKS and CDR2 YYEKEE (reference sequence). The CDR3 runs 14 residues. Trimming took 6 bases from V and 0 from J, leaving 10 bases between them.

CDR3 in DNA: TGCGCCAGCAGCTTGACGGATGAGCAGTTCTTC. Translating gives CASSLTDEQFF. J is TRBJ2-1 and V is TRBV5-1; D gene unclear. Germline V gene lookup returns CDR1 SGHRS and CDR2 YFSETQ. This CDR3 has 11 amino acids. Trimming took off 1 base at V and 8 bases at J, with 4 bases between the two ends.

This clone was found once. The chain links TRBV29-1 to TRBJ2-7, with 7 bases that match TRBD1. Germline-derived CDR1 and CDR2 are SQVTM and ANQGSEA. Trimming removed 6 bases from V and 7 bases from J; junction bases left unmatched: 15. CDR3 length equals 14 residues. The DNA of the CDR3 is TGCAGCGTCCACGCAGCGGATAGGGGGCAAGAGCAGTACTTC. Its translation: CSVHAADRGQEQYF.

This rearrangement joins TRBV11-1 to TRBJ1-1; D unclear. Trimming left V 5 bases short and J 1 base short, with 2 bases between. Germline V gene lookup returns CDR1 SGHAT and CDR2 FQDESV (reference sequence). The CDR3 sequence is 11 residues long. The CDR3 spells CASSRNTEAFF. The CDR3 region has the DNA TGTGCCAGCAGCCGGAACACTGAAGCTTTCTTT.

The chain couples TRBV10-1 to TRBJ1-2, with a weak D call TRBD1 (5 bases). The CDR3 is 14 residues long. Trimming removed 2 bases from V and 4 bases from J, with 11 bases in between. Germline V gives CDR1 WNHNN, CDR2 SYGVQD (reference sequence). This chain's CDR3 is CASSETRDSYGYTF. The CDR3 coding sequence is TGCGCCAGCAGTGAGACCAGGGATAGCTATGGCTACACCTTC.

Turning to this clone: A read error may produce the germline difference seen at one junction end. The rearrangement links TRBV6-5 to TRBJ1-3, with unresolved D. From germline, CDR1 is MNHEY and CDR2 SVGAGI. The CDR3 is 15 amino acids. This CDR3 reads CASSDSLRSGNTIYF. The CDR3 coding sequence is TGTGCCAGCAGTGACTCACTACGCTCTGGAAACACCATATATTTT.

V gene TRBV14 combines with J gene TRBJ1-6; TRBD1 matches 10 bases. This CDR3 has 15 residues. J was trimmed by 12 bases and V by 4 bases; bases with no gene match: 9. CDR1 is SGHDN and CDR2 is FVKESK in the germline V gene. The CDR3 reads CASSPGQDRGRPLHF. The CDR3 coding sequence is TGTGCCAGCAGCCCAGGTCAAGACAGGGGGCGACCCCTCCACTTT.

This chain connects TRBV6-5 to TRBJ1-2; the D is unclear. The CDR3 is 12 amino acids. Germline CDR1 and CDR2: MNHEY and SVGAGI. V was clipped by 2 bases and J by 8 bases, with 9 bases between them. The CDR3 region has the DNA TGTGCCAGCAGTTACGCAGGCCGGGGCTACACCTTC. This translates into CASSYAGRGYTF.

This chain connects TRBV4-1 to TRBJ1-2; the D is unclear. The CDR3 consists of 15 residues. Germline values: CDR1 MGHRA, CDR2 YSYEKL. The ends were cut back, 0 bases at V and 2 bases at J, with 10 bases in the middle. The CDR3 region is CASSQEEAANYGYTF. The CDR3 DNA reads as TGCGCCAGCAGCCAAGAAGAGGCAGCCAACTATGGCTACACCTTC.

V is TRBV28 and J is TRBJ1-5; D gene unclear. Germline CDR1 MDHEN, CDR2 SYDVKM. This CDR3 has 14 amino acids. V was shortened by 3 bases and J by 4 bases, with 10 bases between the two germline ends. CDR3 in DNA: TGTGCCAGCAGTTTGGGCAGCCGAAATCAGCCCCAGCATTTT. Translated: CASSLGSRNQPQHF.

This chain uses TRBV5-5 with TRBJ1-1; D might be TRBD1 (6 bases). The CDR3 is made up of 16 amino acids. Germline V gene data show CDR1 as SGHKS and CDR2 as YYEKEE (reference sequence). Trimming shortened V by 6 bases and J by 1 base, and 19 bases separated the two germline ends. CDR3 DNA: TGTGCCAGCAACGACGGGGGGGCCGGTCAGAACACTGAAGCTTTCTTT. Translated, it gives CASNDGGAGQNTEAFF.

This clone was seen only once. The chain has TRBV7-9 and TRBJ2-7; D ambiguous. The CDR3 extends over 14 amino acids. V lost 2 bases to trimming and J lost 0 bases, with 8 bases between them. Germline V gives CDR1 SEHNR, CDR2 FQNEAQ (reference sequence). The CDR3 region is CASSLSGFSYEQYF. In nucleotides, the CDR3 is TGTGCCAGCAGCTTAAGTGGCTTCTCCTACGAGCAGTACTTC.